The 23 T cell receptor beta chains below all came from one sample that was sequenced in a study of control samples from healthy donors and cancer patients. Some clones are missing from TCRdb's copy, which holds only in-frame ones; the method was immunoSEQ multiplex PCR. Here the sample spans around 110,000 clones, 85% to 95% being singletons. The sample was blood. Receptor source: a young man in good health.

This chain connects TRBV9 to TRBJ2-2; tentatively, D is TRBD1 (6 bases). This CDR3 spans 17 amino acids. The V gene lost 2 bases and the J gene lost 4 bases, with 18 bases spanning the gap. Germline V CDR1 and CDR2: SGDLS, YYNGEE. CDR3: CASSVEPRDTTTGELFF. The CDR3, as DNA: TGTGCCAGCAGCGTTGAACCCCGGGACACAACCACCGGGGAGCTGTTTTTT.

V gene TRBV5-1 combines with J gene TRBJ2-2; 7 positions agree with TRBD2. With 3 bases clipped from V and 0 bases from J, the junction kept 8 bases outside the gene matches. The germline V gene has CDR1 SGHRS and CDR2 YFSETQ. The CDR3 loop spans 17 amino acids. DNA for the CDR3: TGCGCCAGCAGCTCGCCCCTAGCGGCCACGAACACCGGGGAGCTGTTTTTT. Translated: CASSSPLAATNTGELFF. Complete variable domain (other parts from reference TRBV5-1 and TRBJ2-2): KAGVTQTPRYLIKTRGQQVTLSCSPISGHRSVSWYQQTPGQGLQFLFEYFSETQRNKGNFPGRFSGRQFSNSRSEMNVSTLELGDSALYLCASSSPLAATNTGELFFGEGSRLTVL.

The sample holds one count of this clone. V gene TRBV6-6 combines with J gene TRBJ1-5, with unresolved D. Germline-derived CDR1 and CDR2 are MNHNY and SVGAGI (reference sequence). Deletions cut 0 bases from V and 6 bases from J, with 12 bases between. The CDR3 extends over 15 amino acids. The CDR3 is CASSYSIGIGQPQHF. The CDR3 nucleotides are TGTGCCAGCAGTTACTCGATAGGGATAGGTCAGCCCCAGCATTTT.

V and J are TRBV11-2 and TRBJ1-3; 8 bases match TRBD1. Germline CDR1 and CDR2: SGHAT and FQNNGV. Trimming cost V 1 base and J 3 bases; bases outside gene matches: 5. This CDR3 contains 16 residues. The CDR3 loop is CASSLVPRGHGNTIYF. DNA of the CDR3: TGTGCCAGCAGCTTAGTACCCAGGGGGCATGGAAACACCATATATTTT.

The rearrangement links TRBV25-1 to TRBJ1-2, with a possible D match to TRBD1 (6 bases). Germline V gene sequence: CDR1 MGHDK, CDR2 SYGVNS. This CDR3 has 15 residues. The ends were cut back, 4 bases at V and 7 bases at J, with 19 bases in the middle. This CDR3 is CASSAITGTLSGYTF. CDR3 in DNA: TGTGCCAGCAGTGCCATAACCGGGACATTAAGTGGCTACACCTTC.

The chain combines TRBV5-1 with TRBJ2-7; possibly TRBD1 for D (6 bases). V was clipped by 4 bases and J by 2 bases, with 16 bases between them. CDR1 SGHRS and CDR2 YFSETQ come from the germline V gene. The CDR3 sequence is 15 residues long. CDR3 sequence reads: CASSLQTGSTYEQYF. The CDR3 DNA sequence: TGCGCCAGCAGCCTACAGACAGGTTCAACCTACGAGCAGTACTTC. Filled out from reference TRBV5-1 and TRBJ2-7, the complete variable domain reads KAGVTQTPRYLIKTRGQQVTLSCSPISGHRSVSWYQQTPGQGLQFLFEYFSETQRNKGNFPGRFSGRQFSNSRSEMNVSTLELGDSALYLCASSLQTGSTYEQYFGPGTRLTVT.

This clone appeared a single time. The rearrangement links TRBV7-2 to TRBJ2-4, with 8 bases aligning to TRBD1. Germline V gene lookup returns CDR1 SGHTA and CDR2 FQGNSA. V lost 3 bases and J lost 7; bases outside the gene matches: 8. CDR3 length: 15 residues. DNA of the CDR3: TGTGCCAGCAGCTTGAGAGGGACAGGAAGGAACATTCAGTACTTC. Translated, it gives CASSLRGTGRNIQYF.

This chain joins TRBV7-9 and TRBJ2-1; TRBD2 aligns across 10 bases. V lost 4 bases and J lost 4; bases outside the gene matches: 13. Germline loops: CDR1 SEHNR, CDR2 FQNEAQ (reference sequence). The CDR3 totals 18 residues. The CDR3 DNA follows: TGTGCCAGCAGCTCGACGAGGGTAGCGGGGGGCCCTTACAATGAGCAGTTCTTC. As protein: CASSSTRVAGGPYNEQFF.

The chain uses TRBV6-6 and TRBJ1-3; the D gene is possibly TRBD1 (6 bases). CDR1 and CDR2 from the germline V gene are MNHNY and SVGAGI (reference sequence). This CDR3 comprises 15 residues. With 6 bases removed from V and 1 base from J, the gap between germline ends came to 13 bases. CDR3 in DNA: TGTGCCAGCAGCCTGGACAGTGGATCTGGAAACACCATATATTTT. This encodes CASSLDSGSGNTIYF.

The chain is built from TRBV7-8 and TRBJ1-6; no clear D. This CDR3 is built from 14 residues. CDR1 and CDR2 from the germline V gene are SGHVS and FQNEAQ. V was clipped by 1 base and J by 9 bases, with 10 bases between them. CDR3 DNA: TGTGCCAGCAGCTTAGTCAAGGGCAGTTCACCCCTCCACTTT. Translating gives CASSLVKGSSPLHF.

This clone has a single count. The chain employs TRBV19 and TRBJ1-1; D is unclear. CDR1 is LNHDA and CDR2 is SQIVND in the germline V gene (reference sequence). The CDR3 totals 12 residues. V was pared by 4 bases and J by 4 bases, with 7 bases between. CDR3 coding DNA: TGTGCCAGTAGTACATGGATCACTGAAGCTTTCTTT. This codes for CASSTWITEAFF.

To note about this clone: A junction boundary mismatches the germline segment, possibly from a read error. V gene TRBV4-2 combines with J gene TRBJ1-6; the match to TRBD1 covers 8 bases. CDR1 is LGHNA and CDR2 is YNFKEQ in the germline V gene. This CDR3 contains 13 residues. The CDR3 spells CASSQDGGQASLF. CDR3 nucleotides: TGTGCCAGCAGCCAAGATGGGGGACAGGCCTCCCTGTTT.

A single count supports this clone. This chain connects TRBV7-9 to TRBJ1-2; TRBD1 is a possible D gene (6 bases). The CDR3 spans 13 residues. Trimming pared 5 bases from V and 4 bases from J, leaving 11 bases between. The germline V gene encodes CDR1 SEHNR and CDR2 FQNEAQ (reference sequence). CDR3: CASSRGTGYGYTF. The CDR3 nucleotides are TGTGCCAGCAGCAGGGGGACGGGCTATGGCTACACCTTC.

The CDR3 sequence: CASSTQGGGQETQYF. The CDR3 DNA follows: TGTGCCAGTAGTACACAGGGAGGAGGGCAAGAGACCCAGTACTTC. The chain combines TRBV19 with TRBJ2-5; tentatively, D is TRBD1 or TRBD2 (6 bases each). CDR3 length: 15 amino acids. Trimming cost V 4 bases and J 2 bases, with 14 bases left between them. Germline V CDR1 and CDR2: LNHDA, SQIVND (reference sequence).

The genes are TRBV27 and TRBJ1-1, with a weak D call TRBD1 (6 bases). CDR3 length: 14 amino acids. Trimming removed 6 bases from V and 1 base from J, with 12 bases in between. Germline V gene data show CDR1 as MNHEY and CDR2 as SMNVEV (reference sequence). CDR3 loop: CASSLTGWNTEAFF. CDR3 DNA sequence: TGTGCCAGCAGCCTTACAGGGTGGAACACTGAAGCTTTCTTT.

This rearrangement joins TRBV7-8 to TRBJ1-2; D call uncertain. CDR1 and CDR2 (germline): SGHVS, FQNEAQ. V was pared by 2 bases and J by 6 bases, with 16 bases between. CDR3 size: 15 residues. The CDR3 DNA reads TGTGCCAGCAGCTTATTCGGGCAGCCCTACCATGGCTACACCTTC. Its translation is CASSLFGQPYHGYTF.

This chain connects TRBV29-1 to TRBJ2-7, with D perhaps matching TRBD1 (6 bases). The CDR3 consists of 16 residues. Trimming stripped 8 bases from V and 4 bases from J, with 27 bases between. Germline V gene sequence: CDR1 SQVTM, CDR2 ANQGSEA. CDR3 coding DNA: TGCAGCCCCACCCGGGACACCAATCGACCGGGGTACGAGCAGTACTTC. It yields the protein CSPTRDTNRPGYEQYF.

The chain carries TRBV4-1 and TRBJ1-1, with D perhaps matching TRBD1 (5 bases). V was shortened by 4 bases and J by 11 bases, with 14 bases between the two germline ends. Germline-derived CDR1 and CDR2 are MGHRA and YSYEKL. There are 12 residues in the CDR3. The CDR3 is CASSRGFGEAFF. In nucleotides, the CDR3 is TGCGCCAGCAGCCGGGGGTTCGGAGAGGCTTTCTTT.

This chain connects TRBV6-4 to TRBJ1-2, with 7 bases matching TRBD1. Per germline, CDR1 MRHNA and CDR2 SNTAGT. The CDR3 is 14 residues long. With V trimmed by 1 base and J by 7 bases, 6 bases remained unmatched. The CDR3 region is CASSDWKGASGYTF. DNA of the CDR3: TGTGCCAGCAGTGACTGGAAGGGGGCCTCTGGCTACACCTTC.

The chain combines TRBV4-1 with TRBJ2-7; D might be TRBD1 (6 bases). The CDR3 is 15 amino acids. CDR1 and CDR2 (germline): MGHRA, YSYEKL. Trimming cost V 0 bases and J 3 bases, with 12 bases left between them. This chain's CDR3 is CASSQDRGPYYEQYV. CDR3 DNA: TGCGCCAGCAGCCAAGACAGGGGTCCCTACTACGAGCAGTACGTC.

The chain links TRBV7-9 to TRBJ1-1; D call uncertain. V was clipped by 5 bases and J by 0 bases, with 10 bases between them. The CDR3 consists of 14 residues. The germline V gene encodes CDR1 SEHNR and CDR2 FQNEAQ (reference sequence). The CDR3 DNA reads TGTGCCAGCAGCCCCGGACGGTTGAACACTGAAGCTTTCTTT. Translating gives CASSPGRLNTEAFF. The full variable domain, its missing parts supplied by reference TRBV7-9 and TRBJ1-1, is DTGVSQNPRHKITKRGQNVTFRCDPISEHNRLYWYRQTLGQGPEFLTYFQNEAQLEKSRLLSDRFSAERPKGSFSTLEIQRTEQGDSAMYLCASSPGRLNTEAFFGQGTRLTVV.

The V gene is TRBV5-1, the J gene TRBJ2-1; D gene uncertain. Trimming left V 7 bases short and J 6 bases short, with 8 bases between. The CDR3 spans 11 residues. Germline V lookup: CDR1 SGHRS, CDR2 YFSETQ. CDR3: CASGVGNEQFF. CDR3 DNA sequence: TGCGCCAGCGGGGTGGGCAATGAGCAGTTCTTC.

The V gene is TRBV6-5, the J gene TRBJ1-5; D remains unclear. The germline CDR1 and CDR2 sequences are MNHEY and SVGAGI. This CDR3 has 16 amino acids. Trimming took off 0 bases at V and 0 bases at J, with 9 bases between the two ends. CDR3 amino acids: CASSYSGINSNQPQHF. The CDR3 DNA follows: TGTGCCAGCAGTTACTCAGGGATTAATAGCAATCAGCCCCAGCATTTT.